This is a list of T cell receptor beta chains from one sample in a study of OX40 agonist ivuxolimab in advanced cancers. Only in-frame clones appear in the TCRdb table, and some are missing; sequencing was by immunoSEQ multiplex PCR. The table has more than 50,000 clones, 82% seen once. Sequenced material: CD4+ or CD8+ T cells sorted from blood, taken in a trial of the OX40 agonist ivuxolimab. Source of these receptors: an adult with an advanced solid tumor such as melanoma, head and neck, liver or kidney cancer. CDR3s include the opening cysteine and the closing phenylalanine or tryptophan. A D gene is named only where the DNA matches it firmly. Rows give clone size only sometimes, using once, few, many, or a class for an expanded clone.

J | V | size | D | CDR3 | DNA
TRBJ1-2 | TRBV27 | - | - | CASSLSMTAYYGYTF | TGTGCCAGCAGTTTATCGATGACAGCTTACTATGGCTACACCTTC
TRBJ2-1 | TRBV10-3 | - | TRBD2 | CAISDSGAPLFNEQFF | TGTGCCATCAGTGATAGCGGGGCCCCCCTTTTTAATGAGCAGTTCTTC
TRBJ2-3 | TRBV6-5 | once | TRBD2 | CASSGGSTDTQYF | TGTGCCAGTAGCGGGGGTAGCACAGATACGCAGTATTTT
TRBJ2-4 | TRBV19 | - | - | CASSSGRDSRDIQYF | TGTGCCAGTAGTAGTGGTCGTGACAGTCGTGACATTCAGTACTTC
TRBJ2-7 | TRBV4-3 | once | TRBD2 | CASSQAGTSGPLEQYF | TGCGCCAGCAGCCAAGCAGGAACTAGCGGTCCCCTCGAGCAGTACTTC
TRBJ1-1 | TRBV2 | once | TRBD1 | CASSLRQGDTEAFF | TGTGCCAGCAGCCTTAGACAGGGGGATACTGAAGCTTTCTTT
TRBJ2-7 | TRBV7-2 | - | - | CASSGDRNYEQYF | TGTGCCAGCAGCGGTGACAGGAACTACGAGCAGTACTTC
TRBJ2-3 | TRBV5-1 | - | - | CASSLAEGPTDTQYF | TGCGCCAGCAGCTTGGCAGAGGGGCCCACAGATACGCAGTATTTT
TRBJ2-5 | TRBV2 | once | TRBD2 | CASSDGKRGGQETQYF | TGTGCCAGCAGTGATGGAAAGCGGGGGGGTCAAGAGACCCAGTACTTC
TRBJ1-5 | TRBV7-2 | - | - | CASSLPSWDMGNQPQHF | TGTGCCAGCAGCTTACCTTCATGGGACATGGGCAATCAGCCCCAGCATTTT
TRBJ1-2 | TRBV6-5 | - | - | CATRRRNYGYTF | TGTGCCACCCGGCGGAGGAACTATGGCTACACCTTC
TRBJ2-7 | TRBV10-3 | - | - | CAISDRTATYEQYF | TGTGCCATCAGTGATAGGACAGCCACCTACGAGCAGTACTTC
TRBJ2-7 | TRBV7-2 | - | TRBD2 | CASSAGLAGSYEQYF | TGTGCCAGCAGCGCGGGACTAGCGGGGAGCTACGAGCAGTACTTC
TRBJ1-4 | TRBV7-9 | - | - | CASSLMYTTNEKLFF | TGTGCCAGCAGCTTAATGTACACAACTAATGAAAAACTGTTTTTT
TRBJ2-7 | TRBV5-6 | - | - | CASSQRGILTYEQYF | TGTGCCAGCAGCCAACGCGGGATCCTAACCTACGAGCAGTACTTC
TRBJ1-4 | TRBV11-3 | once | - | CASGRGHEKLFF | TGTGCCAGCGGCCGTGGACATGAAAAACTGTTTTTT
TRBJ1-1 | TRBV6-1 | - | - | CASRLDRNTEAFF | TGTGCCAGCAGACTTGACAGAAACACTGAAGCTTTCTTT
TRBJ2-3 | TRBV6-5 | - | - | CASSYSGSTDTQYF | TGTGCCAGCAGTTACTCAGGGAGCACAGATACGCAGTATTTT
TRBJ2-7 | TRBV14 | medium-sized | - | CASSQSSYEQYF | TGTGCCAGCAGCCAGAGCTCCTACGAGCAGTACTTC
TRBJ2-7 | TRBV9 | - | TRBD2 | CASSQRETSGRSSTIHEQYF | TGTGCCAGCAGCCAGAGGGAGACTAGCGGGCGGTCTTCCACTATCCACGAGCAGTACTTC
TRBJ2-7 | TRBV5-1 | - | - | CASSFTGNYEQYF | TGCGCCAGCAGCTTCACAGGTAACTACGAGCAGTACTTC
TRBJ2-7 | TRBV5-5 | - | TRBD1 | CASSGTGSYEQYF | TGTGCCAGCAGCGGGACAGGCTCCTACGAGCAGTACTTC
TRBJ2-7 | TRBV2 | - | - | CASRPTSSSYEQYF | TGTGCCAGCAGACCGACATCCAGCTCCTACGAGCAGTACTTC
TRBJ2-3 | TRBV7-2 | - | - | CASSSELGTDTQYF | TGTGCCAGCAGCTCGGAACTTGGCACAGATACGCAGTATTTT
TRBJ1-2 | TRBV11-3 | - | - | CASSLEMGSWANYGYTF | TGTGCCAGCAGCTTAGAGATGGGTAGTTGGGCTAACTATGGCTACACCTTC
TRBJ2-1 | TRBV10-3 | - | TRBD2 | CAISDPSGRANEQFF | TGTGCCATCAGTGATCCTAGCGGGAGGGCCAATGAGCAGTTCTTC
TRBJ1-1 | TRBV11-2 | - | - | CASRETGSHTEAFF | TGTGCCAGCAGAGAAACAGGTTCGCACACTGAAGCTTTCTTT
TRBJ2-2 | TRBV9 | few | - | CASSVRREVGTGELFF | TGTGCCAGCAGCGTAAGGAGGGAGGTCGGCACCGGGGAGCTGTTTTTT
TRBJ1-2 | TRBV5-1 | few | - | CASSLARRGPF | TGCGCCAGCAGCTTGGCCAGAAGGGGCCCTTTC
TRBJ2-4 | TRBV5-6 | - | - | CASSSWGTGPLAKNIQYF | TGTGCCAGCAGCTCATGGGGCACAGGACCACTAGCCAAAAACATTCAGTACTTC
TRBJ1-5 | TRBV19 | - | TRBD1 | CASIGTGGPNQPQHF | TGTGCCAGTATAGGGACAGGGGGTCCCAATCAGCCCCAGCATTTT
TRBJ1-1 | TRBV12-5 | - | - | CASGLVGGTEAFF | TGTGCTAGTGGTTTGGTAGGGGGAACTGAAGCTTTCTTT
TRBJ2-5 | TRBV6-6 | - | - | CASSYATEHQETQYF | TGTGCCAGCAGTTATGCAACAGAGCACCAAGAGACCCAGTACTTC
TRBJ1-5 | TRBV30 | - | - | CAWSGGAIQPQHF | TGTGCCTGGAGTGGAGGGGCGATTCAGCCCCAGCATTTT
TRBJ1-2 | TRBV7-8 | few | TRBD1 | CASSLFDRVTYGYTF | TGTGCCAGCAGCTTATTTGACAGGGTGACCTATGGCTACACCTTC
TRBJ2-1 | TRBV7-7 | - | - | CASSLSTNNEQFF | TGTGCTAGCAGCTTATCGACCAACAATGAGCAGTTCTTC
TRBJ2-5 | TRBV4-3 | - | TRBD2 | CASSYHLGTSGGGETQYF | TGCGCCAGCAGCTACCATCTTGGGACTAGCGGGGGAGGAGAGACCCAGTACTTC
TRBJ2-1 | TRBV5-1 | - | TRBD2 | CASSLAVSGSGDEQFF | TGCGCCAGCAGCTTGGCCGTTAGCGGGAGCGGCGATGAGCAGTTCTTC
TRBJ1-6 | TRBV7-3 | - | - | CASSFGQNNSPLHF | TGTGCCAGCAGCTTCGGTCAGAATAATTCACCCCTCCACTTT
TRBJ2-1 | TRBV4-1 | - | TRBD2 | CASSHGLAGGRLYNEQFF | TGCGCCAGCAGCCACGGACTAGCGGGGGGGCGCCTTTACAATGAGCAGTTCTTC